The 10 T cell receptor beta chains below all came from one sample that was sequenced in a study of identical twins. TCRdb analysed the 5' RACE reads with MiXCR anew, one entry per CDR3 protein. The sample has fewer than 900,000 distinct CDR3 sequences, roughly 20% seen once. The same sample was also used in a study of T cells expressing NK-cell markers.

The material sequenced was PBMCs. The receptors stem from a woman aged 18-35 years in good health.

CDR3 protein: CASSWDRDRGSGELFF. CDR3 DNA sequence: TGTGCCAGCAGTTGGGACCGGGACAGGGGTTCCGGGGAGCTGTTTTTT. The chain links TRBV6-5 to TRBJ2-2, with 10 bases lining up with TRBD1. Germline-derived CDR1 and CDR2 are MNHEY and SVGAGI. The CDR3 runs 16 residues. V was clipped by 4 bases and J by 6 bases; unmatched bases: 8.

The chain recombines TRBV9 with TRBJ2-3; D might be TRBD1 (5 bases). Deletions cut 0 bases from V and 7 bases from J, with 18 bases between. Germline values: CDR1 SGDLS, CDR2 YYNGEE. The CDR3 extends over 16 amino acids. This CDR3 reads CASSVVPTGPGYTQYF. CDR3 coding DNA: TGTGCCAGCAGCGTAGTTCCAACGGGCCCAGGGTATACGCAGTATTTT. The whole variable domain, filled in from reference TRBV9 and TRBJ2-3, reads DSGVTQTPKHLITATGQRVTLRCSPRSGDLSVYWYQQSLDQGLQFLIQYYNGEERAKGNILERFSAQQFPDLHSELNLSSLELGDSALYFCASSVVPTGPGYTQYFGPGTRLTVL.

The genes are TRBV20-1 and TRBJ2-1, with 15 bases aligning to TRBD2. Germline-derived CDR1 and CDR2 are DFQATT and SNEGSKA (reference sequence). CDR3 length: 14 residues. V shed 3 bases and J 13 bases; nucleotides not matched to a gene: 7. CDR3 bases: TGCAGTGCTAGTCCCGGGACTAGCGGGGGGTCTCAGTTCTTC. This encodes CSASPGTSGGSQFF.

This clonotype was seen a few times. In nucleotides, the CDR3 is TGTGCCAGTAGAGCGACCGGGGGGGCCAATCACAATGAGCAGTTCTTC. It specifies CASRATGGANHNEQFF. This chain uses TRBV19 with TRBJ2-1; 8 nucleotides agree with TRBD2. Trimming at V came to 6 bases and at J to 5 bases, leaving 12 bases not matched to a gene. The CDR3 sequence is 16 residues long. Germline CDR1 and CDR2: LNHDA and SQIVND (reference sequence).

This clonotype was observed a handful of times. V usage is TRBV6-2 or TRBV6-3 and J usage is TRBJ2-2; 9 bases fit TRBD1. The length of the CDR3 is 18 residues. Per the germline V gene, CDR1 is MNHEY and CDR2 is SVGEGT. Trimming removed 4 bases from V and 5 bases from J; junction bases left unmatched: 14. The CDR3 coding sequence is TGTGCCAGCAGTTCCGGACAGGGGAGAGGGGGTGTGACCGGGGAGCTGTTTTTT. It translates to CASSSGQGRGGVTGELFF.

This chain connects TRBV20-1 to TRBJ1-2, with D tentatively TRBD1 (6 bases). In germline, CDR1 is DFQATT, CDR2 SNEGSKA (reference sequence). V was cut by 5 bases and J by 7 bases, with 26 bases left in between. The CDR3 runs 16 residues. Here the CDR3 DNA reads TGCAGTGCTGATCATTTCGGGGGGGGGCTCACGAGTGGCTACACCTTC. Its protein is CSADHFGGGLTSGYTF.

V and J are TRBV12-3 or TRBV12-4 and TRBJ2-5, with TRBD1 as a possible D gene (5 bases). This CDR3 spans 15 amino acids. With 7 bases removed from V and 2 bases from J, the gap between germline ends came to 17 bases. As DNA, the CDR3 is TGTGCCAGCACTCTACTCGGACAAGTACAAGAGACCCAGTACTTC. Encoded protein: CASTLLGQVQETQYF.

This clonotype has more than one count but fewer than ten. This chain connects TRBV27 to TRBJ2-6; no clear D. Germline V gene sequence: CDR1 MNHEY, CDR2 SMNVEV (reference sequence). There are 16 residues in the CDR3. Trimming removed 5 bases at V and 5 bases at J, with 16 bases between. This CDR3 reads CASSPGQPSRANVLTF. CDR3 bases: TGTGCCAGCAGTCCCGGTCAGCCCAGCAGGGCCAACGTCCTGACTTTC.

V is TRBV5-1 and J is TRBJ1-1; no clear D gene. Deletions cut 0 bases from V and 5 bases from J, with 14 bases between. Germline lookup yields CDR1 SGHRS and CDR2 YFSETQ. This CDR3 region has 15 residues. In DNA form, the CDR3 reads TGCGCCAGCAGCTTGGATCCGGGAAGGTTGACTGAAGCTTTCTTT. It yields the protein CASSLDPGRLTEAFF.

This chain links TRBV5-1 with TRBJ1-1; 7 bases map to TRBD1. This CDR3 region has 14 residues. J lost 3 bases, V lost 0 bases, and 2 bases had no gene match. The germline gives CDR1 SGHRS, CDR2 YFSETQ. The CDR3 nucleotides read TGCGCCAGCAGCTTGGCCGGACAGGACACTGAAGCTTTCTTT. Protein product: CASSLAGQDTEAFF.